Presented here are 10 T cell receptor beta chains from one specimen sequenced in a study of CD8+ T cells in alopecia areata. Sequencing relied on a cDNA template that was reverse transcribed from extracted RNA. The data were produced by immunoSEQ multiplex PCR, yet TCRdb's version contains in-frame clones alone and is incomplete. The repertoire has 160,000 or so clones, just over 65% of them found once; the top ten carry around 0.9%. Treatment in this sample: oral pan-JAK inhibitor, 5-10 mg twice daily. The sequences come from CD4+ T cells sorted from blood, collected at week 4, from a patient treated with tofacitinib. The receptor set was obtained from a human donor with alopecia areata.

The gene calls are TRBV4-3 and TRBJ2-6; D gene unclear. The germline V gene encodes CDR1 LGHNA and CDR2 YSLEER. The CDR3 runs 18 residues. V shed 0 bases and J shed 1 base, with 13 bases lying between them. CDR3: CASSQDQGPRSGANVLTF. CDR3 nucleotides: TGCGCCAGCAGCCAAGATCAAGGGCCCCGGTCTGGGGCCAACGTCCTGACTTTC.

CDR3 loop: CASSLERSNTGELFF. DNA of the CDR3: TGTGCCAGCAGCTTGGAACGATCAAACACCGGGGAGCTGTTTTTT. This sequence joins TRBV5-5 and TRBJ2-2; D remains ambiguous. V lost 0 bases, J lost 2 bases, and 8 bases lay in between. The CDR3 has 15 residues. Germline values: CDR1 SGHKS, CDR2 YYEKEE (reference sequence). The full variable domain, its missing parts supplied by reference TRBV5-5 and TRBJ2-2, is DAGVTQSPTHLIKTRGQQVTLRCSPISGHKSVSWYQQVLGQGPQFIFQYYEKEERGRGNFPDRFSARQFPNYSSELNVNALLLGDSALYLCASSLERSNTGELFFGEGSRLTVL.

The chain uses TRBV20-1 and TRBJ2-7; D ambiguous. The CDR3 totals 11 residues. Germline CDR1 DFQATT, CDR2 SNEGSKA (reference sequence). V lost 6 bases, J lost 3 bases, and 9 bases lay in between. CDR3 DNA: TGCAGTGCGCTGGGAAGCTACGAGCAGTACTTC. Amino acids: CSALGSYEQYF.

The rearrangement uses TRBV11-2 and TRBJ2-1; the match to TRBD2 covers 9 bases. Germline CDR1 and CDR2: SGHAT and FQNNGV. This CDR3 has 16 amino acids. Trimming took 5 bases from V and 7 from J; bases not matched to a gene: 12. CDR3: CASSPIRSGGLNEQFF. In nucleotides, the CDR3 is TGTGCCAGCAGCCCCATCCGGAGCGGGGGGCTGAATGAGCAGTTCTTC.

The chain is built from TRBV30 and TRBJ1-6; perhaps TRBD1 as D (6 bases). Germline V CDR1 and CDR2: GTSNPN, SVGIG (reference sequence). Trimming shortened V by 4 bases and J by 5 bases, and 21 bases separated the two germline ends. The CDR3 covers 17 residues. The CDR3 loop reads CAWTARPRQVNNSPLHF. DNA for the CDR3: TGTGCCTGGACCGCTCGGCCGAGACAGGTTAATAATTCACCCCTCCACTTT.

This rearrangement joins TRBV30 to TRBJ1-5; D might be TRBD1 (5 bases). V gave up 3 bases and J gave up 4 bases, with 10 bases separating them. The CDR3 extends over 13 amino acids. Germline V lookup: CDR1 GTSNPN, CDR2 SVGIG (reference sequence). CDR3 amino acids: CAWRDNRNQPQHF. CDR3 in DNA: TGTGCCTGGAGGGACAACAGAAATCAGCCCCAGCATTTT.

At least ten counts were recorded for this clone. The chain employs TRBV7-9 and TRBJ2-5; 7 nucleotides match TRBD2. Germline trimming cut 4 bases from V and 5 bases from J; bases unmatched to any gene: 10. The CDR3 has 15 residues. Germline CDR1 reads SEHNR; CDR2 reads FQNEAQ (reference sequence). CDR3 sequence: CASSSQSGGFETQYF. CDR3 bases: TGTGCCAGCAGCTCTCAATCCGGGGGGTTTGAGACCCAGTACTTC.

The chain has TRBV2 and TRBJ2-7, with D tentatively TRBD2 (5 bases). This CDR3 comprises 13 residues. V lost 5 bases and J lost 2, with 10 bases in between. CDR1 and CDR2 (germline): SNHLY, FYNNEI. The CDR3, as DNA: TGTGCCAGCAGTCCCCGGACTGCCTACGAGCAGTACTTC. The encoded protein is CASSPRTAYEQYF.

The chain is built from TRBV15 and TRBJ2-4; 9 positions match TRBD2. This CDR3 is built from 15 residues. CDR1 is LNHNV, CDR2 YYDKDF, per germline (reference sequence). V trimming: 3 bases; J trimming: 1 base; junction bases outside the gene matches: 1. DNA for the CDR3: TGTGCCACCAGCAGCGCGGGGGGGGCCAAAAACATTCAGTACTTC. Protein product: CATSSAGGAKNIQYF.

This clone came up once. V gene TRBV27 combines with J gene TRBJ1-1; D is ambiguous. V lost 2 bases to trimming and J lost 1 base, with 8 bases between them. The CDR3 is made up of 14 amino acids. Germline CDR1 and CDR2: MNHEY and SMNVEV (reference sequence). The CDR3 protein is CASSLQAGNTEAFF. The CDR3 coding sequence is TGTGCCAGCAGTTTACAGGCTGGGAACACTGAAGCTTTCTTT.